This entry features one TCR beta chain sequence. What it recognizes is unknown. This CDR3 comprises 14 residues. Trimming cost V 3 bases and J 3 bases, with 8 bases left between them. Germline CDR1 MGHRA, CDR2 YSYEKL. Assay: immunoSEQ multiplex PCR; the TCRdb copy retains only in-frame clones and omits some. Here the sample spans some 2.1 million clones, about 95% being singletons. The naive CD8 fraction comprised CD45RO-negative cells positively selected for CCR7 and excluded terminally differentiated effector memory CD45RA+ cells. Healthy HIV-negative adults without recent acute infections or vaccinations served as donors. The data were taken from a study of shared clonotypes between healthy human individuals. The study's findings and limits: Naive subsets generally exceeded memory subsets in estimated richness.

The sample was naive CD8+ T cells sorted from blood. The clonotype comes from a man in his late teens or twenties in good health. The chain uses TRBV4-1 and TRBJ2-2; no definite D call. The CDR3 loop reads CASSHLDYTGELFF. The CDR3, as DNA: TGCGCCAGCAGCCACCTTGACTACACCGGGGAGCTGTTTTTT.